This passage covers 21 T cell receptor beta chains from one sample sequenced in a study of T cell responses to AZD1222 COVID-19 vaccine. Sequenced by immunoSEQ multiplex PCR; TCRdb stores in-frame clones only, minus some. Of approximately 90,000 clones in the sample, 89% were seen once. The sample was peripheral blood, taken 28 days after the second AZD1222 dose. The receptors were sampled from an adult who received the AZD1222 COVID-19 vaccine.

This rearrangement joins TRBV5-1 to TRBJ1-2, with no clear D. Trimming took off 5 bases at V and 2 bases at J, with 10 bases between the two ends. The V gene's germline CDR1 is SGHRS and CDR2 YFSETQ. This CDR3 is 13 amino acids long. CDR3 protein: CASSLGMNYGYTF. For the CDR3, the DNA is TGCGCCAGCAGTCTAGGTATGAACTATGGCTACACCTTC.

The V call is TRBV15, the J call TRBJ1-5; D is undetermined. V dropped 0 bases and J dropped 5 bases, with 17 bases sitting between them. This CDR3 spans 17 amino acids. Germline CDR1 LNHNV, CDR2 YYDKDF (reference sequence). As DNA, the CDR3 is TGTGCCACCAGCAGAGATTTCGGTCGGTCCATTGATCAGCCCCAGCATTTT. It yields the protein CATSRDFGRSIDQPQHF.

The DNA of the CDR3 is TGTGCCAGTAGTATAAGTTCGGTGCAGCCCCAGCATTTT. Its translation is CASSISSVQPQHF. V gene TRBV19 combines with J gene TRBJ1-5; D unresolved. The CDR3 sequence is 13 residues long. Trimming left V 2 bases short and J 7 bases short, with 9 bases between. Germline CDR1 reads LNHDA; CDR2 reads SQIVND (reference sequence).

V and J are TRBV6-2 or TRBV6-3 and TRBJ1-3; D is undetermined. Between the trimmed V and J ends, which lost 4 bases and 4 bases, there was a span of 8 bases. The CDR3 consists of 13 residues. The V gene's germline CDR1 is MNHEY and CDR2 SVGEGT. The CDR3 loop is CASSFGPGNTIYF. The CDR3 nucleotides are TGTGCCAGCAGTTTTGGTCCAGGAAACACCATATATTTT.

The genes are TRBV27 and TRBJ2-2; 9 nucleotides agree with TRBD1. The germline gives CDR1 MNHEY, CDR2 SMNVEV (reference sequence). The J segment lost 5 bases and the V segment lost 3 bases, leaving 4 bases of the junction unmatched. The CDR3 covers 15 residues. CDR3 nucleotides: TGTGCCAGCAGTTTCCGGGACAGGGCGACCGGGGAGCTGTTTTTT. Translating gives CASSFRDRATGELFF.

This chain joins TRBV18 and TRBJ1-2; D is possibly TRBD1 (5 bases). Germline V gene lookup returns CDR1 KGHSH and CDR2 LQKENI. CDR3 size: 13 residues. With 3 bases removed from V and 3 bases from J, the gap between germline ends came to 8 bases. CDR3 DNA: TGTGCCAGCTCACCTGGGACGGACTATGGCTACACCTTC. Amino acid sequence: CASSPGTDYGYTF.

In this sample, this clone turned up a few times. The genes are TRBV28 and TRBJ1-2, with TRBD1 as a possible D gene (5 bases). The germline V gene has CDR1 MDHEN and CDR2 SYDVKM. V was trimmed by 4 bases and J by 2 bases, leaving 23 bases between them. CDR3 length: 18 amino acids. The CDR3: CASSSPRAGKGKNYGYTF. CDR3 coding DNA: TGTGCCAGCAGTTCCCCCAGAGCAGGGAAGGGAAAGAACTATGGCTACACCTTC.

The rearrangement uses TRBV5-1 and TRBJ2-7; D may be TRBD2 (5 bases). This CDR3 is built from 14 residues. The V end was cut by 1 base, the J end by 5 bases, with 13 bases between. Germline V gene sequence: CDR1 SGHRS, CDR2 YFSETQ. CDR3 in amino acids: CASSLQEVGHEQYF. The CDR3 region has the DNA TGCGCCAGCAGCTTGCAGGAGGTAGGCCACGAGCAGTACTTC.

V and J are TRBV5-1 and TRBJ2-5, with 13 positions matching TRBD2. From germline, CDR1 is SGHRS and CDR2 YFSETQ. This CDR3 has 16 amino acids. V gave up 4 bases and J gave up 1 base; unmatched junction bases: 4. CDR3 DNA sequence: TGCGCCAGCAGCCTGACTAGCGGGGGGTTCCAAGAGACCCAGTACTTC. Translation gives CASSLTSGGFQETQYF.

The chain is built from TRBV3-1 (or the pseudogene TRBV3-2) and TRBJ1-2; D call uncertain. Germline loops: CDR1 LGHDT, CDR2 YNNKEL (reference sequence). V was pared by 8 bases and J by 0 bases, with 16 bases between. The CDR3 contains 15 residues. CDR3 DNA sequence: TGTGCCAGCTCTCCAAGACGGAAGACTAACTATGGCTACACCTTC. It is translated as CASSPRRKTNYGYTF.

This chain's CDR3 is CARSLLRTSMYGYTF. The CDR3 coding sequence is TGTGCCAGAAGCTTACTACGTACGTCCATGTATGGCTACACCTTC. The chain uses TRBV5-3 and TRBJ1-2; D ambiguous. TRBV5-3 is assigned to the ORF class and has an uncertain function. The CDR3 consists of 15 residues. The germline V and J ends were trimmed by 2 bases and 5 bases, with 16 bases remaining between them.

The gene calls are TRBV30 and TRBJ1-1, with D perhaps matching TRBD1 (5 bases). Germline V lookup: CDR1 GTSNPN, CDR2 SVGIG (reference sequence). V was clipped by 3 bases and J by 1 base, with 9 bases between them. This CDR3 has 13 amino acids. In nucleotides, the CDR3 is TGTGCCTGGAGGCCTACAGGGAACACTGAAGCTTTCTTT. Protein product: CAWRPTGNTEAFF.

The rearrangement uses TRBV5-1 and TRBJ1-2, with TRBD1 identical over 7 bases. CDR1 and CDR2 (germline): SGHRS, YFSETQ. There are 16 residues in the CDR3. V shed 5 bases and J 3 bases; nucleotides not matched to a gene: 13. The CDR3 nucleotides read TGCGCCAGCAGTCTTACCGCCGGGACAGCGGACTATGGCTACACCTTC. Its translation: CASSLTAGTADYGYTF.

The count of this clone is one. The chain's CDR3 is CASSYLGLGNTEAFF. In DNA form, the CDR3 reads TGTGCCAGCAGTTACCTGGGGCTAGGGAACACTGAAGCTTTCTTT. V gene TRBV6-5 combines with J gene TRBJ1-1; D may be TRBD1 (5 bases). The V and J ends lost 2 bases and 1 base respectively, with 11 bases between them. Germline CDR1 reads MNHEY; CDR2 reads SVGAGI. There are 15 residues in the CDR3.

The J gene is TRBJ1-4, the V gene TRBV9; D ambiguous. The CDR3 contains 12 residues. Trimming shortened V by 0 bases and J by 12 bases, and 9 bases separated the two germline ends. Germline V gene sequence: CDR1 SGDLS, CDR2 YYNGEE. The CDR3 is CASSVDYGELFF. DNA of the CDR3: TGTGCCAGCAGCGTAGATTACGGGGAACTGTTTTTT.

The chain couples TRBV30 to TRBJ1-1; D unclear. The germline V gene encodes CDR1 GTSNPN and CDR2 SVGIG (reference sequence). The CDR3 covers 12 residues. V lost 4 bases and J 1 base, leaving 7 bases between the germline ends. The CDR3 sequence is CAWTSANTEAFF. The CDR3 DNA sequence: TGTGCCTGGACCTCAGCGAACACTGAAGCTTTCTTT.

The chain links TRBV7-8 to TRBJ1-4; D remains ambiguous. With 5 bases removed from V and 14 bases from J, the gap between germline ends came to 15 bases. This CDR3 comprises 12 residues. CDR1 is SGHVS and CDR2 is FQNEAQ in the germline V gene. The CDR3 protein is CASSRDGSGLFF. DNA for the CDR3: TGTGCCAGCAGCCGCGACGGATCGGGGCTGTTTTTT. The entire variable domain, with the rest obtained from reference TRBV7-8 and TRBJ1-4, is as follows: GAGVSQSPRYKVAKRGQDVALRCDPISGHVSLFWYQQALGQGPEFLTYFQNEAQLDKSGLPSDRFFAERPEGSVSTLKIQRTQQEDSAVYLCASSRDGSGLFFGSGTQLSVL.

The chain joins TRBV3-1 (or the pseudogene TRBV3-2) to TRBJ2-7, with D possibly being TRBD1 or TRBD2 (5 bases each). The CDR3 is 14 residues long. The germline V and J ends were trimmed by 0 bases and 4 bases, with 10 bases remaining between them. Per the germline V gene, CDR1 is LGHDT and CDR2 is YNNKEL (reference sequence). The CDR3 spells CASSQERGRYEQYF. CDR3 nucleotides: TGTGCCAGCAGCCAAGAAAGGGGACGTTACGAGCAGTACTTC.

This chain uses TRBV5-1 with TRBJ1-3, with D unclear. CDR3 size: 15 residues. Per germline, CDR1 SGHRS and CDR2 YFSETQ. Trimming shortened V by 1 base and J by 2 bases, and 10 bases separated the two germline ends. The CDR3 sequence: CASSLSGGTGNTIYF. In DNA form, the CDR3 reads TGCGCCAGCAGCTTGTCGGGAGGCACTGGAAACACCATATATTTT. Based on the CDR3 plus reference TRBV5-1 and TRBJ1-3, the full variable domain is KAGVTQTPRYLIKTRGQQVTLSCSPISGHRSVSWYQQTPGQGLQFLFEYFSETQRNKGNFPGRFSGRQFSNSRSEMNVSTLELGDSALYLCASSLSGGTGNTIYFGEGSWLTVV.

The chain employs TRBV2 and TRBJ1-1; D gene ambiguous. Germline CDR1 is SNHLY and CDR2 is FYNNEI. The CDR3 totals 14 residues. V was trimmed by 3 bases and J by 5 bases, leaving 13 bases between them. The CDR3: CASSEAIAVTEAFF. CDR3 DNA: TGTGCCAGCAGTGAGGCCATTGCTGTTACTGAAGCTTTCTTT.

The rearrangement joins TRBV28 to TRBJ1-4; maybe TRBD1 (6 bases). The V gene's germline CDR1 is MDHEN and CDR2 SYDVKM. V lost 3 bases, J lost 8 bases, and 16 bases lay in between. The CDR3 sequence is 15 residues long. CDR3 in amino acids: CASSFGYAGDEKLFF. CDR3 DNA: TGTGCCAGCAGTTTCGGTTACGCAGGGGACGAAAAACTGTTTTTT.